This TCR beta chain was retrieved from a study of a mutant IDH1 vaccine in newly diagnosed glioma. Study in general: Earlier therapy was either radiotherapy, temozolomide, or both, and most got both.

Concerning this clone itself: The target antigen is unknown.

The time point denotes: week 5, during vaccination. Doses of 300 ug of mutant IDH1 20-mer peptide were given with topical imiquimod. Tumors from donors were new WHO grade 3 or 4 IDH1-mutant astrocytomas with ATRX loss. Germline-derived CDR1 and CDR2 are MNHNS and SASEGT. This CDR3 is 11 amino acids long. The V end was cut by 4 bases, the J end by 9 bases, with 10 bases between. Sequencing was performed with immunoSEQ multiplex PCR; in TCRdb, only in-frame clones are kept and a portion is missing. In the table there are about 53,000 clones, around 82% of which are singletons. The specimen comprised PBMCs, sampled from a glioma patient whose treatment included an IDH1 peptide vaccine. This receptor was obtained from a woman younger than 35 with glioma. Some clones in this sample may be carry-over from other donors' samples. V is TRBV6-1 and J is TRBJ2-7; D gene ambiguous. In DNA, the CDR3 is TGTGCCAGCAGTGGTGGGTGGGGGCAGTACTTC. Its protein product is CASSGGWGQYF.